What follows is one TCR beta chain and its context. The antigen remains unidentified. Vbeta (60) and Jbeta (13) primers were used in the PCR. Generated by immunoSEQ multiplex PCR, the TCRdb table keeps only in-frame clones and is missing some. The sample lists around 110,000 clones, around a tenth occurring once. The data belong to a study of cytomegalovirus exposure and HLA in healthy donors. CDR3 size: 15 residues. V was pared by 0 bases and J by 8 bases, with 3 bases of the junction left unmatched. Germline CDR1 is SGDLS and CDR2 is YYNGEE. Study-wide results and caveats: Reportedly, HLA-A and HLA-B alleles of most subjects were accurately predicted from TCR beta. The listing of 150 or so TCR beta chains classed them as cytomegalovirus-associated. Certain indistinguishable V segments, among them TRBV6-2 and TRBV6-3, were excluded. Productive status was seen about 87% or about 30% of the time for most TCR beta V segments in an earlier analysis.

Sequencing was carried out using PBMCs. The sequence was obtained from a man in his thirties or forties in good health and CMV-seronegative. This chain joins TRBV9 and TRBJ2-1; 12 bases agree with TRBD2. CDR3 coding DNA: TGTGCCAGCAGCGTAGGACTAGCGGGGGCGGATGAGCAGTTCTTC. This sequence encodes CASSVGLAGADEQFF. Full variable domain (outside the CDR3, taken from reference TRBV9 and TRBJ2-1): DSGVTQTPKHLITATGQRVTLRCSPRSGDLSVYWYQQSLDQGLQFLIQYYNGEERAKGNILERFSAQQFPDLHSELNLSSLELGDSALYFCASSVGLAGADEQFFGPGTRLTVL.